This T cell receptor beta chain was captured by sequencing in a study of blood T cell repertoires in COVID-19. Sequenced by immunoSEQ multiplex PCR; TCRdb stores in-frame clones only, minus some. Of around 50,000 clones listed, roughly 80% are singletons. CDR1 and CDR2 (germline): SGHNT, YYREEE (reference sequence). V was shortened by 7 bases and J by 8 bases, with 18 bases between the two germline ends. The CDR3 runs 13 residues. V gene TRBV5-4 combines with J gene TRBJ1-2, with D tentatively TRBD1 (6 bases). The clonotype originates from a woman aged 45-59 years with acute COVID-19. The material sequenced was PBMCs or T cells enriched from blood (not recorded which). The CDR3 spells CASARGSTKGYTF. The CDR3 nucleotides read TGTGCCAGCGCGAGGGGGTCGACGAAAGGCTACACCTTC. The entire variable domain, with the rest obtained from reference TRBV5-4 and TRBJ1-2, is as follows: ETGVTQSPTHLIKTRGQQVTLRCSSQSGHNTVSWYQQALGQGPQFIFQYYREEENGRGNFPPRFSGLQFPNYSSELNVNALELDDSALYLCASARGSTKGYTFGSGTRLTVV.